Here is one TCR beta chain with its context. Germline V gene sequence: CDR1 LGHNA, CDR2 YSLEER. The length of the CDR3 is 19 residues. This entry comes from a study of T cells expressing NK-cell markers. The wider study: The study drew TCR beta repertoires from sorted CD3+CD56+NKG2C+, CD3+CD56+NKG2C- and CD3+CD56-NKG2C+ T cells.

Following a re-call of the 5' RACE reads, TCRdb has one entry per CDR3 protein and lacks DNA. The sample totals about 550,000 distinct CDR3 sequences. The source material was blood T cells: a sorted CD56 or NKG2C T cell subset, CD4+ or CD8+ T cells, or bulk PBMC T cells (not recorded which). The rearrangement joins TRBV4-3 to TRBJ2-3; TCRdb lists TRBD2, though no DNA is available to test this call. The receptor's source is a man in his late teens or twenties in good health. The CDR3 here is CASSQDRTSATPSTDTQYF.